These 19 T cell receptor beta chains were sequenced from one sample in a study of shared clonotypes between healthy human individuals. The protocol was immunoSEQ multiplex PCR, while the TCRdb copy is restricted to in-frame clones and leaves out a portion. The sample lists approximately 700,000 clones; around four fifths were seen once. The specimen was memory CD4+ T cells sorted from blood. As to subset: CD45RA-negative fraction. These TCRs come from a woman younger than 45 in good health.

The chain recombines TRBV23-1 with TRBJ2-7; D uncertain. TRBV23-1 has ORF status, its function being uncertain. Between the trimmed V and J ends, which lost 4 bases and 3 bases, there was a span of 28 bases. CDR3 length: 19 amino acids. The chain's CDR3 is CASSRVKDCGQDLNYEQYF. The CDR3 DNA reads as TGCGCCAGCAGTCGTGTAAAAGATTGTGGGCAGGACCTTAACTACGAGCAGTACTTC.

This rearrangement joins TRBV5-1 to TRBJ1-5; no clear D gene. Trimming stripped 5 bases from V and 0 bases from J, with 9 bases between. The CDR3 has 14 residues. The germline gives CDR1 SGHRS, CDR2 YFSETQ. This chain's CDR3 is CASSPENSNQPQHF. The CDR3 DNA is TGCGCCAGCAGTCCCGAAAATAGCAATCAGCCCCAGCATTTT.

V usage is TRBV4-1 and J usage is TRBJ2-4, with D unclear. The CDR3 is made up of 18 amino acids. Trimming shortened V by 1 base and J by 0 bases, and 16 bases separated the two germline ends. Germline assignment: CDR1 MGHRA and CDR2 YSYEKL. The CDR3 spells CASSQVVAVLVAKNIQYF. CDR3 in DNA: TGCGCCAGCAGCCAAGTGGTTGCTGTACTGGTAGCCAAAAACATTCAGTACTTC.

This chain uses TRBV5-1 with TRBJ2-1; TRBD1 is a possible D gene (5 bases). This CDR3 contains 13 residues. V lost 3 bases and J 6 bases, leaving 10 bases between the germline ends. CDR1 and CDR2 (germline): SGHRS, YFSETQ. DNA for the CDR3: TGCGCCAGCAGCTCGACAGCGTTCAATGAGCAGTTCTTC. Protein product: CASSSTAFNEQFF. The variable domain in full, with the rest retrieved from reference TRBV5-1 and TRBJ2-1, is KAGVTQTPRYLIKTRGQQVTLSCSPISGHRSVSWYQQTPGQGLQFLFEYFSETQRNKGNFPGRFSGRQFSNSRSEMNVSTLELGDSALYLCASSSTAFNEQFFGPGTRLTVL.

Here the CDR3 DNA reads TGTGCCAGCACGGGCGGTGGCACAGATACGCAGTATTTT. It yields the protein CASTGGGTDTQYF. The chain couples TRBV2 to TRBJ2-3; D is unclear. Germline lookup yields CDR1 SNHLY and CDR2 FYNNEI. This CDR3 contains 13 residues. Between the trimmed V and J ends, which lost 7 bases and 1 base, there was a span of 9 bases. Full variable domain (missing parts from reference TRBV2 and TRBJ2-3): EPEVTQTPSHQVTQMGQEVILRCVPISNHLYFYWYRQILGQKVEFLVSFYNNEISEKSEIFDDQFSVERPDGSNFTLKIRSTKLEDSAMYFCASTGGGTDTQYFGPGTRLTVL.

The chain has TRBV28 and TRBJ2-7; 7 nucleotides align to TRBD2. CDR1 MDHEN and CDR2 SYDVKM come from the germline V gene. This CDR3 is 14 amino acids long. The CDR3 region is CAHSSGTTSYEQYF. DNA for the CDR3: TGTGCGCATTCCTCCGGGACTACCTCCTACGAGCAGTACTTC.

The V and J genes are TRBV11-3 and TRBJ1-1; no definite D call. This CDR3 is 13 amino acids long. Trimming removed 0 bases at V and 6 bases at J, with 8 bases between. CDR1 is SGHNT, CDR2 YENEEA, per germline. The CDR3 sequence is CASSLDPLAEAFF. CDR3 nucleotide sequence: TGTGCCAGCAGCTTAGATCCCTTAGCTGAAGCTTTCTTT. The full variable domain, rest sourced from reference TRBV11-3 and TRBJ1-1, is EAGVVQSPRYKIIEKKQPVAFWCNPISGHNTLYWYLQNLGQGPELLIRYENEEAVDDSQLPKDRFSAERLKGVDSTLKIQPAELGDSAVYLCASSLDPLAEAFFGQGTRLTVV.

This clone was seen a single time. The V and J genes are TRBV9 and TRBJ2-3; D unclear. The CDR3 spans 14 residues. The germline V and J ends were trimmed by 2 bases and 4 bases, with 11 bases remaining between them. Germline loops: CDR1 SGDLS, CDR2 YYNGEE. CDR3: CASSVRGSADTQYF. In DNA, the CDR3 is TGTGCCAGCAGCGTCAGAGGTTCGGCAGATACGCAGTATTTT.

V usage is TRBV4-1 and J usage is TRBJ2-7, with 13 positions matching TRBD2. The V gene end was trimmed by 1 base and the J gene end by 4 bases; junction bases not matched to a gene: 1. CDR3 length equals 15 residues. The V gene's germline CDR1 is MGHRA and CDR2 YSYEKL. In DNA form, the CDR3 reads TGCGCCAGCAGCCAAGGGGGACTAGCGGGATACGAGCAGTACTTC. Encoded protein: CASSQGGLAGYEQYF.

The chain combines TRBV27 with TRBJ2-5, with a possible D match to TRBD1 (5 bases). CDR1 and CDR2 from the germline V gene are MNHEY and SMNVEV (reference sequence). The V and J ends lost 7 bases and 5 bases respectively, with 14 bases between them. The CDR3 covers 13 residues. CDR3 residues: CASKGRAGETQYF. Written as DNA, the CDR3 is TGTGCCAGCAAGGGCAGGGCAGGTGAGACCCAGTACTTC.

The rearrangement uses TRBV25-1 and TRBJ1-6, with D hard to call. Germline V lookup: CDR1 MGHDK, CDR2 SYGVNS. The CDR3 extends over 13 amino acids. With 7 bases removed from V and 4 bases from J, the gap between germline ends came to 8 bases. DNA of the CDR3: TGTGCCAGCAAACCTCCTTATAATTCACCCCTCCACTTT. The encoded protein is CASKPPYNSPLHF.

There are many counts of this clone. The J gene is TRBJ1-1, the V gene TRBV27, with 8 nucleotides matching TRBD1. Germline V gene lookup returns CDR1 MNHEY and CDR2 SMNVEV (reference sequence). V lost 3 bases to trimming and J lost 3 bases; unmatched junction nucleotides: 9. The CDR3 spans 16 residues. DNA of the CDR3: TGTGCCAGCAGTTTTCTCCAGGGGGCTGGGGACACTGAAGCTTTCTTT. Translating gives CASSFLQGAGDTEAFF.

This clone was picked up one time. The V gene is TRBV19, the J gene TRBJ1-1; tentatively, D is TRBD1 (5 bases). CDR3 length equals 12 residues. The V gene's germline CDR1 is LNHDA and CDR2 SQIVND (reference sequence). The V gene lost 5 bases and the J gene lost 6 bases, with 10 bases spanning the gap. The CDR3 DNA reads TGTGCCAGTAGTCAGGGCGTCGCTGAAGCTTTCTTT. This encodes CASSQGVAEAFF.

This clone has only one observation. The chain employs TRBV6-5 and TRBJ2-2; 10 bases map to TRBD2. Germline V CDR1 and CDR2: MNHEY, SVGAGI. Trimming removed 5 bases from V and 4 bases from J; junction bases left unmatched: 4. This CDR3 comprises 15 residues. In nucleotides, the CDR3 is TGTGCCAGCAGTCGGACTAGCGGATTCACCGGGGAGCTGTTTTTT. Translating gives CASSRTSGFTGELFF.

In its sample, this clone was seen once. The chain links TRBV5-1 to TRBJ2-4; 13 nucleotides align to TRBD2. Germline-derived CDR1 and CDR2 are SGHRS and YFSETQ. Trimming removed 1 base from V and 7 bases from J; junction bases left unmatched: 5. The CDR3 length is 16 residues. In nucleotides, the CDR3 is TGCGCCAGCAGCTTGATACTAGCGGGAGGGTCCAACATTCAGTACTTC. Translation: CASSLILAGGSNIQYF.

This clone came up a few times. The CDR3 reads CASRGTGDEKLFF. The DNA for the CDR3 is TGTGCCAGCAGGGGGACAGGCGATGAAAAACTGTTTTTT. The chain employs TRBV9 and TRBJ1-4; 8 positions agree with TRBD1. CDR1 and CDR2 (germline): SGDLS, YYNGEE. With 5 bases clipped from V and 6 bases from J, the junction kept 3 bases outside the gene matches. The CDR3 is 13 amino acids.

The gene calls are TRBV28 and TRBJ1-4, with unresolved D. Trimming cost V 6 bases and J 3 bases, with 2 bases left between them. There are 11 residues in the CDR3. The germline gives CDR1 MDHEN, CDR2 SYDVKM. CDR3 loop: CASSPNEKLFF. CDR3 nucleotides: TGTGCCAGCAGCCCTAATGAAAAACTGTTTTTT.

J is TRBJ2-1 and V is TRBV10-2, with 7 nucleotides matching TRBD2. After removal of 6 bases from V and 0 bases from J, the junction contained 5 bases not matched to a gene. CDR1 and CDR2 (germline): WSHSY, SAAADI. This CDR3 spans 15 amino acids. The CDR3 bases are TGCGCCAGCAGCTTAAGCGGGATCTCCTACAATGAGCAGTTCTTC. Translating it yields CASSLSGISYNEQFF.

This clone came up once. The V call is TRBV4-2, the J call TRBJ1-5; D gene uncertain. This CDR3 region has 13 residues. Between the trimmed V and J ends, which lost 0 bases and 9 bases, there was a span of 9 bases. Germline CDR1 reads LGHNA; CDR2 reads YNFKEQ. The CDR3 sequence: CASSQEVSRPQHF. CDR3 nucleotides: TGTGCCAGCAGCCAAGAGGTCAGTAGGCCCCAGCATTTT.